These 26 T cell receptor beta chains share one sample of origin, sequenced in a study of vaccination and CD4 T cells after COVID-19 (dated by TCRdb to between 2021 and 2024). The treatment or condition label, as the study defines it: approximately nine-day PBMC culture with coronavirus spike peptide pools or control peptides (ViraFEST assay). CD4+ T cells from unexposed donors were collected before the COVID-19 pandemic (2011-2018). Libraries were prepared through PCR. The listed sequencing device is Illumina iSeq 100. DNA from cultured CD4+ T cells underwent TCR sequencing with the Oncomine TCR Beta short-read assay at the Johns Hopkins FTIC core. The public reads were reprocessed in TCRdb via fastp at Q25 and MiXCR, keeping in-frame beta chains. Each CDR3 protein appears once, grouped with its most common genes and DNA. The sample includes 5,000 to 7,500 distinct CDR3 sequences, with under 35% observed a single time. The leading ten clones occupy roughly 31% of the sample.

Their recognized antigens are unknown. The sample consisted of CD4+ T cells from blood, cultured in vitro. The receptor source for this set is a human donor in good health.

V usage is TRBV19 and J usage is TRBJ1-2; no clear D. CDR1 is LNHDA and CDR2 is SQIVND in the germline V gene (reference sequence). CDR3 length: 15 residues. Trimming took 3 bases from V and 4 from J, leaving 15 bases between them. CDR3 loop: CASSIGRKIPYGYTF. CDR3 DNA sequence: TGTGCCAGTAGTATCGGGCGAAAAATACCCTATGGCTACACCTTC.

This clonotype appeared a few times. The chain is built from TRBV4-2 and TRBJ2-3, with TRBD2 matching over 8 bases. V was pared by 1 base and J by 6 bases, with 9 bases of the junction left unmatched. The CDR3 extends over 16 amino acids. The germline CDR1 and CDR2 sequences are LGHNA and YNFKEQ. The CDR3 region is CASSQVQAGVGDTQYF. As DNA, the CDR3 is TGTGCCAGCAGCCAAGTCCAAGCGGGGGTTGGGGATACGCAGTATTTT.

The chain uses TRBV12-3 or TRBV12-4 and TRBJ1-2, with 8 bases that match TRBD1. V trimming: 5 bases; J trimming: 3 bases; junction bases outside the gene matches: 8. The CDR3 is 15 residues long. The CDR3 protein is CASSPRTGLDYGYTF. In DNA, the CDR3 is TGTGCCAGCAGTCCCAGGACAGGGTTGGACTATGGCTACACCTTC.

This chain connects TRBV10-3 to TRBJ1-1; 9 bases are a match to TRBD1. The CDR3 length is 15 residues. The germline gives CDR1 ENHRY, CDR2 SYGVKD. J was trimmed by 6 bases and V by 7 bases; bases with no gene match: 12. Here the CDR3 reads CAITNPGQGSPEAFF. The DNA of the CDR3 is TGTGCCATCACCAATCCGGGACAGGGTTCCCCTGAAGCTTTCTTT.

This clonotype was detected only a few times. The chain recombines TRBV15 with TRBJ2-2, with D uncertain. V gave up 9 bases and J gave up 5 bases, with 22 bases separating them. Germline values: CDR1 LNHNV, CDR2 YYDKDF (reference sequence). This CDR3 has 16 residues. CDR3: CATTNPTPLGTGELFF. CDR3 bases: TGTGCCACTACGAACCCGACTCCCTTAGGGACCGGGGAGCTGTTTTTT.

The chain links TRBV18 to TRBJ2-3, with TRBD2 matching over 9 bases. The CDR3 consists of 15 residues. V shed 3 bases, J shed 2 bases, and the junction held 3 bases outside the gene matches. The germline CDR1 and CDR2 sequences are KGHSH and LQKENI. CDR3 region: CASSPAGGVTDTQYF. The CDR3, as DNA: TGTGCCAGCTCACCCGCGGGGGGGGTCACAGATACGCAGTATTTT. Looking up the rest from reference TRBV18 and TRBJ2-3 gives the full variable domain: NAGVMQNPRHLVRRRGQEARLRCSPMKGHSHVYWYRQLPEEGLKFMVYLQKENIIDESGMPKERFSAEFPKEGPSILRIQQVVRGDSAAYFCASSPAGGVTDTQYFGPGTRLTVL.

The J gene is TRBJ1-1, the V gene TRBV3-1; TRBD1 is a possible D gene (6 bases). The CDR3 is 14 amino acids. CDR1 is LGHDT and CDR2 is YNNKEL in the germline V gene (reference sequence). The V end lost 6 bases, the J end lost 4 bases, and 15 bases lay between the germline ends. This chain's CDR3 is CASRPWGAGTEAFF. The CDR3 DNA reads TGTGCCAGCAGACCCTGGGGGGCGGGCACTGAAGCTTTCTTT. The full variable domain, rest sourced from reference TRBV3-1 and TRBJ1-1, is DTAVSQTPKYLVTQMGNDKSIKCEQNLGHDTMYWYKQDSKKFLKIMFSYNNKELIINETVPNRFSPKSPDKAHLNLHINSLELGDSAVYFCASRPWGAGTEAFFGQGTRLTVV.

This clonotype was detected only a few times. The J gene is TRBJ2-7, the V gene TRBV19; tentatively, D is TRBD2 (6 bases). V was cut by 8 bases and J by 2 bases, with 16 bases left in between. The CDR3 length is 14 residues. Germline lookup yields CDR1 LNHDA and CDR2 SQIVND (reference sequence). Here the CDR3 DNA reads TGTGCCAGTTCCAGTGCAGGGAGGCCCTACGAGCAGTACTTC. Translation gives CASSSAGRPYEQYF.

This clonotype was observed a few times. The CDR3 loop reads CASSRAANTEAFF. CDR3 nucleotide sequence: TGTGCCAGCAGTAGGGCAGCGAACACTGAAGCTTTCTTT. The chain recombines TRBV6-2 or TRBV6-3 with TRBJ1-1; D is ambiguous. Germline V gene lookup returns CDR1 MNHEY and CDR2 SVGEGT. Trimming took 5 bases from V and 1 from J, leaving 8 bases between them. The CDR3 runs to 13 residues.

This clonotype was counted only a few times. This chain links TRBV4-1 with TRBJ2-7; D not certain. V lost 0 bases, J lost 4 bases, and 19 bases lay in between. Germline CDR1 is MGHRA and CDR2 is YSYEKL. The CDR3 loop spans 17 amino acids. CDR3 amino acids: CASSQDERAQSMYEQYF. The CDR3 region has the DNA TGCGCCAGCAGCCAAGATGAACGGGCTCAGTCTATGTACGAGCAGTACTTC.

The DNA of the CDR3 is TGTGCCAGCAGCTACGCAACAGGGACTGGAAACACCATATATTTT. It is translated as CASSYATGTGNTIYF. The rearrangement joins TRBV7-9 to TRBJ1-3; TRBD1 is a possible D gene (6 bases). V lost 4 bases and J 2 bases, leaving 12 bases between the germline ends. The CDR3 sequence is 15 residues long. Germline CDR1 and CDR2: SEHNR and FQNEAQ (reference sequence).

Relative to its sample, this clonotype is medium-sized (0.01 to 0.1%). The CDR3 is CASSLADTQYF. The CDR3 nucleotides read TGTGCCAGCAGTCTGGCAGATACGCAGTATTTT. The chain has TRBV6-4 and TRBJ2-3, with D unclear. The CDR3 runs 11 residues. Germline V gives CDR1 MRHNA, CDR2 SNTAGT. V was trimmed by 5 bases and J by 4 bases, leaving 4 bases between them.

DNA for the CDR3: TGCGCCAGCAGTCCGACTAGCGGGGGCGTTAGGGCCCAGTACTTC. It encodes CASSPTSGGVRAQYF. This rearrangement joins TRBV5-1 to TRBJ2-5; 12 bases match TRBD2. The CDR3 is 15 amino acids. Germline CDR1 is SGHRS and CDR2 is YFSETQ. V was pared by 5 bases and J by 9 bases, with 11 bases of the junction left unmatched.

CDR3 residues: CASSQRLNEKLFF. DNA for the CDR3: TGTGCCAGCAGTCAGAGACTTAATGAAAAACTGTTTTTT. This chain connects TRBV12-3 or TRBV12-4 to TRBJ1-4; no definite D call. The CDR3 is 13 amino acids. V was shortened by 5 bases and J by 4 bases, with 8 bases between the two germline ends.

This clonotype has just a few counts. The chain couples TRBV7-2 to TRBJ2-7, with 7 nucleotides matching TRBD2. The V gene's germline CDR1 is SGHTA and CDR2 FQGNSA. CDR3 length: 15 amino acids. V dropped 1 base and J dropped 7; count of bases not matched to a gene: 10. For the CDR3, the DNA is TGTGCCAGCAGCTTAGGGCTAGCACGGACTAGAGAGCAGTACTTC. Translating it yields CASSLGLARTREQYF.

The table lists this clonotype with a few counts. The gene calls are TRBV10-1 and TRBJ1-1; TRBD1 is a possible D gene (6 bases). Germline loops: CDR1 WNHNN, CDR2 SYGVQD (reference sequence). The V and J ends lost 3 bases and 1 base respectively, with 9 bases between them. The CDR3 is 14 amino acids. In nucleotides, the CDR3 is TGCGCCAGCAGTGATCAGGGGACGAACACTGAAGCTTTCTTT. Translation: CASSDQGTNTEAFF.

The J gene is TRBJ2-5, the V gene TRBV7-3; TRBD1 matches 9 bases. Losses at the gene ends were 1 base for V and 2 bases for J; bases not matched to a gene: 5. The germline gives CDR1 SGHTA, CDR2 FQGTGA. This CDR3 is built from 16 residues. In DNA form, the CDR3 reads TGTGCCAGCAGCTTAATACCGGACAGGGGACAAGAGACCCAGTACTTC. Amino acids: CASSLIPDRGQETQYF.

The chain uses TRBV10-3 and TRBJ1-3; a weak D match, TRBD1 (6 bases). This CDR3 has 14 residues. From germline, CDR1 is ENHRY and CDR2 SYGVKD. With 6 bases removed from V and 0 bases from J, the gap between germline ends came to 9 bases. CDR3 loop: CAIRDSTSGNTIYF. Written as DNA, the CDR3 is TGTGCCATCAGGGACAGTACCTCTGGAAACACCATATATTTT.

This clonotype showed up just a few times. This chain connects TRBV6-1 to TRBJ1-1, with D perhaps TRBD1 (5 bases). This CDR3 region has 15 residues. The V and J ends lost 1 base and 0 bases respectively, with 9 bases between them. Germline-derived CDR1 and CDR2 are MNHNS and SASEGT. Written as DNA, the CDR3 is TGTGCCAGCAGTGAAGACCGGGGACTGAACACTGAAGCTTTCTTT. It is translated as CASSEDRGLNTEAFF.

The DNA of the CDR3 is TGTGCCAGCAGCCTTCAGGGGGGCAATCAGCCCCAGCATTTT. Amino acid sequence: CASSLQGGNQPQHF. The chain couples TRBV7-2 to TRBJ1-5, with TRBD1 matching 7 bases. Trimming took 5 bases from V and 2 from J; bases not matched to a gene: 3. Germline V gives CDR1 SGHTA, CDR2 FQGNSA. This CDR3 comprises 14 residues. Full variable domain (outside the CDR3, taken from reference TRBV7-2 and TRBJ1-5): GAGVSQSPSNKVTEKGKDVELRCDPISGHTALYWYRQSLGQGLEFLIYFQGNSAPDKSGLPSDRFSAERTGGSVSTLTIQRTQQEDSAVYLCASSLQGGNQPQHFGDGTRLSIL.

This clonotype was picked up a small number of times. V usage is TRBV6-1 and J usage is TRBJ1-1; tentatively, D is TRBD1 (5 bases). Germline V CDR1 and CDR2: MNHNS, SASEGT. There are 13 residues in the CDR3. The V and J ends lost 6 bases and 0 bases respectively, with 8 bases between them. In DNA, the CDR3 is TGTGCCAGCAGCAGAGGGGTGAACACTGAAGCTTTCTTT. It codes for CASSRGVNTEAFF.

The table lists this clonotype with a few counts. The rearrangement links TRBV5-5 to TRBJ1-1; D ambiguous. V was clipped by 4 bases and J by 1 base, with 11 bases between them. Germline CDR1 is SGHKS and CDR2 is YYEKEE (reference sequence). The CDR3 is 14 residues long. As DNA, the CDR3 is TGTGCCAGCAGCCCCCCCTGGGAGAACACTGAAGCTTTCTTT. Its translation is CASSPPWENTEAFF. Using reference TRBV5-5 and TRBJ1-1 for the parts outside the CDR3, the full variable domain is DAGVTQSPTHLIKTRGQQVTLRCSPISGHKSVSWYQQVLGQGPQFIFQYYEKEERGRGNFPDRFSARQFPNYSSELNVNALLLGDSALYLCASSPPWENTEAFFGQGTRLTVV.

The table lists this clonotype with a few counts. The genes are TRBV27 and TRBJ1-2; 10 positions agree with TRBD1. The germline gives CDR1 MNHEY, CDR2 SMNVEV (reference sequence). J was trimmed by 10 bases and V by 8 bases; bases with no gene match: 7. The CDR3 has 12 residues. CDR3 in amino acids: CASGGTGDSYTF. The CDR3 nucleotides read TGTGCCAGCGGAGGGACAGGGGATTCCTACACCTTC.

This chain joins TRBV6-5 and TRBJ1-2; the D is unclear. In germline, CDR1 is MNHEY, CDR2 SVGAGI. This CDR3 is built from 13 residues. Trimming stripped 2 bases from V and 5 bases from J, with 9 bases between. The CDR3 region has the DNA TGTGCCAGCAGTTACCTCTCGACGTATGGCTACACCTTC. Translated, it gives CASSYLSTYGYTF.

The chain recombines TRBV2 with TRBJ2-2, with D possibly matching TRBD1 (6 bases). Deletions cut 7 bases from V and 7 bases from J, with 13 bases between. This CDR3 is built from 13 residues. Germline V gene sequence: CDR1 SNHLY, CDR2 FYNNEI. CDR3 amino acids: CASIQQGIGELFF. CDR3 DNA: TGTGCCAGCATCCAACAGGGAATCGGGGAGCTGTTTTTT.

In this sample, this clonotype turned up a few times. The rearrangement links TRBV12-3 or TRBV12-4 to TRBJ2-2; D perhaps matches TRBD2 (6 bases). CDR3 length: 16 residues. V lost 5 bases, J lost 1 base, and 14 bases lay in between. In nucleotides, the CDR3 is TGTGCCAGCAGTCCCCGGGACTGGGGGAACACCGGGGAGCTGTTTTTT. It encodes CASSPRDWGNTGELFF.